This T cell receptor beta chain is from a study of CD8+ T cells in alopecia areata. Study as a whole: Treated patients swallowed 5 to 10 mg of oral tofacitinib twice daily. The study, taken as a whole, reports: In scalp samples, resident alphabeta T cells of normal skin are also sequenced. Scalp clonality and expanded CD8+ clones among the top 100 were significantly decreased by tofacitinib.

Looked up from germline, CDR1 is SGHDT and CDR2 is YYEEEE. Deletions cut 4 bases from V and 5 bases from J, with 12 bases between. This CDR3 comprises 13 residues. This clone was seen more than once but under ten times. Its antigen is undetermined. cDNA serving as the sequencing template came from extracted, reverse transcribed RNA. The data were produced by immunoSEQ multiplex PCR, yet TCRdb's version contains in-frame clones alone and is incomplete. The data hold about 170,000 clones, with approximately 59% observed a single time. Treatment denoted: oral pan-JAK inhibitor, 5-10 mg twice daily. The clonotype was recovered from a human donor with alopecia areata. The sequences come from CD4+ T cells sorted from blood, collected between weeks 55 and 65, from a patient treated with tofacitinib. The chain combines TRBV5-6 with TRBJ1-1; weak D call: TRBD1 (6 bases). In DNA, the CDR3 is TGTGCCAGCAGCAGCTACAGGGTTACTGAAGCTTTCTTT. This sequence encodes CASSSYRVTEAFF.